Listed below are T cell receptor beta chains from one sample, sequenced in a study of glioma-infiltrating T cells after dendritic cell vaccination. Clones were sequenced by immunoSEQ multiplex PCR, and TCRdb holds only the in-frame ones, with some missing. Here the sample spans 2,500 to 3,000 clones, over 75% being singletons. This specimen consisted of tumor tissue, obtained after dendritic cell vaccination. The receptor set was obtained from a human donor with glioblastoma. Each CDR3 is given with its conserved first and last residue. D genes are given only for firm matches. Rows may omit the clone size; those that give it use once, few, many or a size class.

len: 16; j_gene: TRBJ2-3; v_gene: TRBV5-8; abundance: -; d_gene: TRBD2; CDR3aa: CASSSGLAGNTDTQYF; CDR3nt: TGTGCCAGCAGCTCCGGACTAGCGGGGAACACAGATACGCAGTATTTT
len: 13; j_gene: TRBJ2-7; v_gene: TRBV19; abundance: -; d_gene: -; CDR3aa: CASNQGQSYEQYF; CDR3nt: TGTGCCAGTAATCAGGGGCAGTCCTACGAGCAGTACTTC
len: 15; j_gene: TRBJ1-5; v_gene: TRBV4-1; abundance: -; d_gene: -; CDR3aa: CASSQEGRAAQPQHF; CDR3nt: TGCGCCAGCAGCCAAGAGGGCAGGGCTGCTCAGCCCCAGCATTTT
len: 13; j_gene: TRBJ2-1; v_gene: TRBV19; abundance: -; d_gene: TRBD2; CDR3aa: CASMRTSGNEQFF; CDR3nt: TGTGCCAGTATGAGGACTAGCGGTAATGAGCAGTTCTTC
len: 15; j_gene: TRBJ2-7; v_gene: TRBV11-3; abundance: few; d_gene: TRBD2; CDR3aa: CASSLDRDYSYEQYF; CDR3nt: TGTGCCAGCAGTTTAGATAGGGACTATTCCTACGAGCAGTACTTC
len: 15; j_gene: TRBJ2-3; v_gene: TRBV5-4; abundance: once; d_gene: -; CDR3aa: CASSPPPRSTDTQYF; CDR3nt: TGTGCCAGCAGCCCTCCCCCCAGGAGCACAGATACGCAGTATTTT
len: 14; j_gene: TRBJ1-6; v_gene: TRBV9; abundance: -; d_gene: TRBD1; CDR3aa: CASSVGTDNSPLHF; CDR3nt: TGTGCCAGCAGCGTCGGGACAGATAATTCACCCCTCCACTTT
len: 14; j_gene: TRBJ1-6; v_gene: TRBV11-2; abundance: once; d_gene: -; CDR3aa: CASSLEGRNSPLHF; CDR3nt: TGTGCCAGCAGCTTAGAGGGGCGTAATTCACCCCTCCACTTT
len: 12; j_gene: TRBJ2-2; v_gene: TRBV5-4; abundance: -; d_gene: -; CDR3aa: CASSFVTGELFF; CDR3nt: TGTGCCAGCAGCTTCGTCACCGGGGAGCTGTTTTTT
len: 17; j_gene: TRBJ1-2; v_gene: TRBV5-4; abundance: -; d_gene: TRBD1; CDR3aa: CASSSRDRGREDYGYTF; CDR3nt: TGTGCCAGCAGCTCCCGGGACAGGGGGCGGGAGGACTATGGCTACACCTTC
len: 14; j_gene: TRBJ1-2; v_gene: TRBV6-5; abundance: -; d_gene: TRBD1; CDR3aa: CASSYGAGGYGYTF; CDR3nt: TGTGCCAGCAGTTACGGGGCAGGGGGCTACGGCTACACCTTC
len: 18; j_gene: TRBJ2-2; v_gene: TRBV7-6; abundance: -; d_gene: TRBD2; CDR3aa: CASSLVLSGGSNTGELFF; CDR3nt: TGTGCCAGCAGCTTAGTTCTTAGCGGGGGTTCGAACACCGGGGAGCTGTTTTTT
len: 15; j_gene: TRBJ1-5; v_gene: TRBV7-8; abundance: -; d_gene: -; CDR3aa: CASSTKTTVNQPQHF; CDR3nt: TGTGCCAGCAGCACCAAGACGACAGTTAATCAGCCCCAGCATTTT
len: 15; j_gene: TRBJ2-5; v_gene: TRBV14; abundance: -; d_gene: -; CDR3aa: CASSQGPGVQETQYF; CDR3nt: TGTGCCAGCAGCCAAGGGCCGGGGGTCCAAGAGACCCAGTACTTC
len: 12; j_gene: TRBJ2-7; v_gene: TRBV5-4; abundance: -; d_gene: -; CDR3aa: CASSLDGYEQYF; CDR3nt: TGTGCCAGCAGCTTGGACGGCTACGAGCAGTACTTC
len: 14; j_gene: TRBJ2-5; v_gene: TRBV4-2; abundance: once; d_gene: TRBD1; CDR3aa: CASAVGTGPETQYF; CDR3nt: TGTGCCAGCGCCGTTGGGACAGGACCGGAGACCCAGTACTTC
len: 14; j_gene: TRBJ1-1; v_gene: TRBV7-9; abundance: -; d_gene: -; CDR3aa: CASSHYNDFSEAFF; CDR3nt: TGTGCCAGCAGCCACTACAACGATTTCTCTGAAGCTTTCTTT
len: 13; j_gene: TRBJ2-1; v_gene: TRBV5-4; abundance: few; d_gene: -; CDR3aa: CASSLGRGWEQFF; CDR3nt: TGTGCCAGCAGCTTGGGGAGGGGATGGGAGCAGTTCTTC
len: 18; j_gene: TRBJ2-2; v_gene: TRBV18; abundance: -; d_gene: TRBD1; CDR3aa: CASSRFGQGSGGTGELFF; CDR3nt: TGTGCCAGCTCACGATTTGGACAGGGGTCTGGTGGAACCGGGGAGCTGTTTTTT
len: 15; j_gene: TRBJ2-5; v_gene: TRBV2; abundance: -; d_gene: TRBD2; CDR3aa: CASSVPSGAQETQYF; CDR3nt: TGTGCCAGCAGTGTTCCTAGCGGGGCCCAAGAGACCCAGTACTTC
len: 15; j_gene: TRBJ1-4; v_gene: TRBV19; abundance: few; d_gene: TRBD1; CDR3aa: CASSGQGGGKEKLFF; CDR3nt: TGTGCCAGTAGCGGACAGGGTGGAGGGAAGGAAAAACTGTTTTTT
len: 16; j_gene: TRBJ2-2; v_gene: TRBV18; abundance: few; d_gene: TRBD2; CDR3aa: CASSPVAGVNTGELFF; CDR3nt: TGTGCCAGCTCACCAGTAGCGGGAGTTAACACCGGGGAGCTGTTTTTT
len: 14; j_gene: TRBJ1-2; v_gene: TRBV6-5; abundance: -; d_gene: TRBD1; CDR3aa: CASSYDRENYGYTF; CDR3nt: TGTGCCAGCAGTTACGACAGGGAAAACTATGGCTACACCTTC
len: 15; j_gene: TRBJ1-5; v_gene: TRBV7-2; abundance: -; d_gene: TRBD1; CDR3aa: CASSLSEGAGQPQHF; CDR3nt: TGTGCCAGCAGCTTATCTGAGGGGGCGGGTCAGCCCCAGCATTTT
len: 16; j_gene: TRBJ2-2; v_gene: TRBV15; abundance: -; d_gene: -; CDR3aa: CATSGGGAGNTGELFF; CDR3nt: TGTGCCACCAGCGGAGGCGGAGCGGGGAACACCGGGGAGCTGTTTTTT
len: 15; j_gene: TRBJ1-3; v_gene: TRBV9; abundance: -; d_gene: TRBD1; CDR3aa: CASSETGGRGNTIYF; CDR3nt: TGTGCCAGCAGCGAAACAGGGGGAAGGGGAAACACCATATATTTT
len: 16; j_gene: TRBJ1-5; v_gene: TRBV6-1; abundance: -; d_gene: TRBD1; CDR3aa: CASSGSGQGALQPQHF; CDR3nt: TGTGCCAGCAGTGGGAGCGGACAGGGGGCACTTCAGCCCCAGCATTTT
len: 14; j_gene: TRBJ2-1; v_gene: TRBV19; abundance: -; d_gene: TRBD1; CDR3aa: CASSPGQLYNEQFF; CDR3nt: TGTGCCAGTAGTCCGGGACAGCTATACAATGAGCAGTTCTTC